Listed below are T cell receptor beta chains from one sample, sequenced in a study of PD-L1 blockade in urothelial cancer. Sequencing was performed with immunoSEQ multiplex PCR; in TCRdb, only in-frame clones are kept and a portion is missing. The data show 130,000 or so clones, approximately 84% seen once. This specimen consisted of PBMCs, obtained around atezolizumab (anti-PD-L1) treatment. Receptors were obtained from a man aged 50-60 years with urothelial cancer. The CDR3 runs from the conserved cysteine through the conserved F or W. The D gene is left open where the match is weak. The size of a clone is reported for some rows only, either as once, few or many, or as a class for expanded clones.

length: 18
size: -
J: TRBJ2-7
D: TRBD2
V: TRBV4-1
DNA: TGCGCCAGCAGCCAAGGACACCGACTAGCGGGGATCTCCTACGAGCAGTACTTC
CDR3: CASSQGHRLAGISYEQYF

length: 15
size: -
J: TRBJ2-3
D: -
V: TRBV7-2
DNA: TGTGCCAGCAGCTTCCCAGGGGGGAAGACAGATACGCAGTATTTT
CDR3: CASSFPGGKTDTQYF

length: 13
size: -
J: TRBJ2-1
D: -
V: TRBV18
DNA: TGTGCCAGCTCGCGACAGTCGGGAGTTGAGCAGTTCTTC
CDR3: CASSRQSGVEQFF

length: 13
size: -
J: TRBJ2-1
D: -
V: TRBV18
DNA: TGTGCCAGCTCACGACAAACGTACGATGAGCAGTTCTTC
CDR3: CASSRQTYDEQFF

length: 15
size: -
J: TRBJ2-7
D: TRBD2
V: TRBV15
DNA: TGTGCCACCAGCAGAGGGACTAGCGGGGCCTACGAGCAGTACTTC
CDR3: CATSRGTSGAYEQYF

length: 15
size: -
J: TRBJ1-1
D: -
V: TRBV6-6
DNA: TGTGCCAGCAGTAATCCCGATGGGCTGAACACTGAAGCTTTCTTT
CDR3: CASSNPDGLNTEAFF

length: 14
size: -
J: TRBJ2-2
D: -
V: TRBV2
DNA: TGTGCCAGCATGCGGACAACGAACACCGGGGAGCTGTTTTTT
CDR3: CASMRTTNTGELFF

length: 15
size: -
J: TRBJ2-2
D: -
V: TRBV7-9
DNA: TGTGCCAGCAGCCCCCGGGACACCGGAGCGGGGGAGCTGTTTTTT
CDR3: CASSPRDTGAGELFF

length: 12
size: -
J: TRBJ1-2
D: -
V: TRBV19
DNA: TGTGCCAGTAGTGGCCCGGGAGGAGGCTACACCTTC
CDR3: CASSGPGGGYTF

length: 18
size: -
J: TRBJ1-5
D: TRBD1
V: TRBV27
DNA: TGTGCCAGCAGTTTATTCTTTAGCGGGACAGGGGTTGCACAGCCCCAGCATTTT
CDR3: CASSLFFSGTGVAQPQHF

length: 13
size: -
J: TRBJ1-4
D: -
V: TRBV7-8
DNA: TGTGCCAGCAGCTCAGGGGTGAATGAAAAACTGTTTTTT
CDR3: CASSSGVNEKLFF

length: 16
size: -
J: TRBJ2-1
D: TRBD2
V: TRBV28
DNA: TGTGCCAGCAGTTTATCGCCTAGCGGGAGGGTGAATGAGCAGTTCTTC
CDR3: CASSLSPSGRVNEQFF

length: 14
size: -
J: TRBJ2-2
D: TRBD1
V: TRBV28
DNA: TGTGCCTTAAGGACAGGGGCGAACACCGGGGAGCTGTTTTTT
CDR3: CALRTGANTGELFF

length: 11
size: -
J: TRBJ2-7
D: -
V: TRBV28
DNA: TGTGCCAGCAGTCCTTACAGGGAGCAGTACTTC
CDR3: CASSPYREQYF

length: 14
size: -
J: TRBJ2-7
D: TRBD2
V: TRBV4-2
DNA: TGTGCCAGCAGCCCTAGCGGGAGAGAATACGAGCAGTACTTC
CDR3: CASSPSGREYEQYF

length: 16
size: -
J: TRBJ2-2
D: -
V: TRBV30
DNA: TGTGCCTGGAGTGTACTGGCGGGTCGGAACACCGGGGAGCTGTTTTTT
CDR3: CAWSVLAGRNTGELFF

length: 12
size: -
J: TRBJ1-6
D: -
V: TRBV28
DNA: TGTGCCAGCAGTTTACAGAACTCACCCCTCCACTTT
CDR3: CASSLQNSPLHF

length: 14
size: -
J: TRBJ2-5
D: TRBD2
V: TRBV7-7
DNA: TGTGCTAGCAGCTTTAGCGGGAGTAAAGAGACCCAGTACTTC
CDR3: CASSFSGSKETQYF

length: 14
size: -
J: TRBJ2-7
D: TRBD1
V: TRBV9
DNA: TGTGCCAGCAGTCGACAGGGGGCGCGGGACGAGCAGTACTTC
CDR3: CASSRQGARDEQYF

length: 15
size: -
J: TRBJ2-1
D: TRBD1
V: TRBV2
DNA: TGTGCCAGCATTCGACAGGGGGGGGTATACAATGAGCAGTTCTTC
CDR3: CASIRQGGVYNEQFF

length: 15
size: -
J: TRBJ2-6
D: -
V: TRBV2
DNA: TGTGCCAGCAGTTATACAGGGTCTGGGGCCAACGTCCTGACTTTC
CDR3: CASSYTGSGANVLTF

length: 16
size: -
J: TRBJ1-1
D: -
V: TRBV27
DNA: TGTGCCAGCAGTCCACAGGGAAACCACGCGGACACTGAAGCTTTCTTT
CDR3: CASSPQGNHADTEAFF

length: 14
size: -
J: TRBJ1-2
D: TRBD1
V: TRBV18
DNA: TGTGCCAGCTCACCCGACAGGGCTCACTATGGCTACACCTTC
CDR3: CASSPDRAHYGYTF

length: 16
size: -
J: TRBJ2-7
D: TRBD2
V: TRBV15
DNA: TGTGCCACCAGCAGAGGTGTCGGTGCTAGCGGCTACGAGCAGTACTTC
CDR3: CATSRGVGASGYEQYF

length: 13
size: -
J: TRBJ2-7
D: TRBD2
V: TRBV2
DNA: TGTGCCAGCAGTGTGGCTAGCGGGAGTCAGCAGTACTTC
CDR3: CASSVASGSQQYF

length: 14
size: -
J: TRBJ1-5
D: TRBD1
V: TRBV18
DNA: TGTGCCAGCTCACTAGGGACAGGGAATCAGCCCCAGCATTTT
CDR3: CASSLGTGNQPQHF

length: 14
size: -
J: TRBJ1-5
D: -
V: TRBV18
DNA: TGTGCCAGCTCACCGGGGGCCCGCAATCAGCCCCAGCATTTT
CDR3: CASSPGARNQPQHF

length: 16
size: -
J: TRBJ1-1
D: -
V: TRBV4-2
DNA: TGTGCCAGCAGCCAAGTTGCGGAGGGGATGAACACTGAAGCTTTCTTT
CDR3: CASSQVAEGMNTEAFF

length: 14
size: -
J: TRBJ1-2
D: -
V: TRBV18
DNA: TGTGCCAGCTCACGGTCCGGGGGATTATATGGCTACACCTTC
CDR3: CASSRSGGLYGYTF

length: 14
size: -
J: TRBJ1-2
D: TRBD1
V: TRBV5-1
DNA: TGCGCCAGCAGCGGGACAGGGGGCGGTTTGCGCGCCCACTTC
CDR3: CASSGTGGGLRAHF

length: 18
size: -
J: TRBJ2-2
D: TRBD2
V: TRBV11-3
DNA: TGTGCCAGCAGCTTGGGACTAGCGGGAGGGCCTGACACCGGGGAGCTGTTTTTT
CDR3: CASSLGLAGGPDTGELFF

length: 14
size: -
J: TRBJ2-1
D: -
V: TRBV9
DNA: TGTGCCAGCAGCGTAGAGGAGGGGTACAATGAGCAGTTCTTC
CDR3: CASSVEEGYNEQFF

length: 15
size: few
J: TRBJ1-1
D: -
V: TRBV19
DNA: TGTGCCAGTAAGGGGACACCGACTCAGAACACTGAAGCTTTCTTT
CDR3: CASKGTPTQNTEAFF

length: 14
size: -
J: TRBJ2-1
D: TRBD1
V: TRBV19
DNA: TGTGCCAGTAGTGCCGGGACAGGGGGGCGTGAGCAGTTCTTC
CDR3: CASSAGTGGREQFF

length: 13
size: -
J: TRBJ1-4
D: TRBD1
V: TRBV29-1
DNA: TGCAGCGTTAAGGGACAGGGTTTGGAAAAACTGTTTTTT
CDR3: CSVKGQGLEKLFF

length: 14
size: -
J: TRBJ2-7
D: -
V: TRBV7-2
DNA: TGTGCCAGCAGCCCGAAGACGGGAAACTACGAGCAGTACTTC
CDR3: CASSPKTGNYEQYF

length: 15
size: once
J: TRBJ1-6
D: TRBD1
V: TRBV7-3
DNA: TGTGCCAGCAGCTCGGGACAGGGGAACTCTTCACCCCTCCACTTT
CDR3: CASSSGQGNSSPLHF

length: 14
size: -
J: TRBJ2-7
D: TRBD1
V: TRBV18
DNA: TGTGCCAGCTCCCCGACAGGGGATTCCGCCGAGCAGTACTTC
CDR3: CASSPTGDSAEQYF

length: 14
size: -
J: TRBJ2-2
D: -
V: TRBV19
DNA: TGTGCCAGTAAATCAGGGGCGATCACCGGGGAGCTGTTTTTT
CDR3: CASKSGAITGELFF

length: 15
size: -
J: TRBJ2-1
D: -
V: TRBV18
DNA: TGTGCCAGCTCACCACCCGGGACTCCTTACAATGAGCAGTTCTTC
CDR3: CASSPPGTPYNEQFF

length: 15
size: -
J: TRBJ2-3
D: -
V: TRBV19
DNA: TGTGCCAGTAGTATTGTCGGGAGAGTGTCTGATACGCAGTATTTT
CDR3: CASSIVGRVSDTQYF

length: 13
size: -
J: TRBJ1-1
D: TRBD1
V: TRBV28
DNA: TGTGCCAGCGGGCTGACAGGGTCGAGTTCAGCTTTCTTT
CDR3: CASGLTGSSSAFF

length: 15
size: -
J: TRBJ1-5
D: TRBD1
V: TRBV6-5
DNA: TGTGCCAGCAGCAGATCTTCAGGGGGAGGTCAGCCCCAGCATTTT
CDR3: CASSRSSGGGQPQHF

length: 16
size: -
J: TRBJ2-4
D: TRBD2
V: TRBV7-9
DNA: TGTGCCAGCAGCTTCAGCGGGAGCGGGGCCAAAAACATTCAGTACTTC
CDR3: CASSFSGSGAKNIQYF

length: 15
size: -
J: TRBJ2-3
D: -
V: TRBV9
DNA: TGTGCCAGCAGACCTGCGGGTATAAGCACAGATACGCAGTATTTT
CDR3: CASRPAGISTDTQYF

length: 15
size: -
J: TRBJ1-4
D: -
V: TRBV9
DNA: TGTGCCAGCAGCCTCGGACTCGGGGATAATGAAAAACTGTTTTTT
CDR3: CASSLGLGDNEKLFF

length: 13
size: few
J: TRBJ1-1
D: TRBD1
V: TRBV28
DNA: TGTGCCAGCGTACAGGGGGCGCGCGCTGAAGCTTTCTTT
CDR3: CASVQGARAEAFF

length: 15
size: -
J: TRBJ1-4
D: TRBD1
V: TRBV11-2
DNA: TGTGCCAGCAGCCACATAGGACAGGGCGGTGAAAAACTGTTTTTT
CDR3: CASSHIGQGGEKLFF

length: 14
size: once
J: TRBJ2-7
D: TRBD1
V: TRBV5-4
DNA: TGTGCCAGCAGCTTGACAGGGGAATCCTACGAGCAGTACTTC
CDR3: CASSLTGESYEQYF

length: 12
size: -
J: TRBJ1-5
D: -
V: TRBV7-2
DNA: TGTGCCAGCAGTTTATTAAATCAGCCCCAGCATTTT
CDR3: CASSLLNQPQHF

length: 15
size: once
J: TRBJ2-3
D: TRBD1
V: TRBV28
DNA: TGTGCCAGCAGGGGTCAGGGGGAGAGCACAGATACGCAGTATTTT
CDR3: CASRGQGESTDTQYF

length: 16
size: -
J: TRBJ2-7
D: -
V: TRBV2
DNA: TGTGCCAGCAGCCGGGCGGGGGGGACAGGCTCCTACGAGCAGTACTTC
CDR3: CASSRAGGTGSYEQYF

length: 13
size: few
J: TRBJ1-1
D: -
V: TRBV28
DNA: TGTGCCAGCAGTCCTCGAGCCAGGGGATGGGCTTTCTTT
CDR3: CASSPRARGWAFF

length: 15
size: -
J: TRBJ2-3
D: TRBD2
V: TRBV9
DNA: TGTGCCAGCAGCGCTAGCGGGAGGAGCACAGATACGCAGTATTTT
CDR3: CASSASGRSTDTQYF

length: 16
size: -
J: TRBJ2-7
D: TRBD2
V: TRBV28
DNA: TGTGCCAGCAGTTTCCCGCCTAGCGGGAGTTGGTACGAGCAGTACTTC
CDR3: CASSFPPSGSWYEQYF

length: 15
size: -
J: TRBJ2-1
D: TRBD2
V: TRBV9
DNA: TGTGCCAGCACCCTCTCTAGCGGGGGATACAATGAGCAGTTCTTC
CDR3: CASTLSSGGYNEQFF

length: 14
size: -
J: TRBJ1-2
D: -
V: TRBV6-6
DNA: TGTGCCAGCAGTTCCCGGGGGGTGTTAGATGGCTACACCTTC
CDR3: CASSSRGVLDGYTF